This TCR beta chain stems from a study of blood T cell repertoires in COVID-19. Looking at the study overall: Samples taken during acute and convalescent COVID-19 were collected in the United States, Italy and Spain.

Germline assignment: CDR1 LGHDT and CDR2 YNNKEL (reference sequence). The CDR3 is 8 residues long, counting both termini. A word on this clone: Without the conserved terminal phenylalanine or tryptophan, this CDR3 likely stems from a read error. It is unclear where the CDR3 begins or ends on the DNA, so no DNA is shown, and the CDR3 is as TCRdb lists it.

Original handling: Amplified reference gene primers provided the basis for estimating nucleated cell counts. This table comes from immunoSEQ multiplex PCR, and its TCRdb copy is limited to in-frame clones, with some not included. For V, J and clone size, that table is used; D and trimming come from the DNA. The sample holds some 270,000 clones, roughly 84% seen once. The TCR sequence derives from a person aged 70 to 85 with COVID-19, enrolled during active disease. The chain uses TRBV3-1 (or the pseudogene TRBV3-2) and TRBJ2-7; the listed D gene, TRBD2, was not tested against the DNA. Sequencing input: peripheral blood. CDR3: CASSLPGE.